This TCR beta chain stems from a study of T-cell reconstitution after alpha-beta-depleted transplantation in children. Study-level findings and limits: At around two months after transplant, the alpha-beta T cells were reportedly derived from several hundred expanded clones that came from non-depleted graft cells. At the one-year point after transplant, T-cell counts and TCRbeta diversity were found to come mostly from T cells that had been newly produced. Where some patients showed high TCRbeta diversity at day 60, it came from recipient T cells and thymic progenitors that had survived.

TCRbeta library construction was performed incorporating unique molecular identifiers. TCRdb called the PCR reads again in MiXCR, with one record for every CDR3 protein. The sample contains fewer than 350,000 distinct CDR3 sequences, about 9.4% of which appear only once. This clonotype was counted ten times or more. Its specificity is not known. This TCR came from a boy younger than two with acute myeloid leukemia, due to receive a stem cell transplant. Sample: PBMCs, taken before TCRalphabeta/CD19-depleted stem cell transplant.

CDR3 amino acids: CASSGGRWTEAFF. CDR3 nucleotide sequence: TGTGCCAGCTCAGGGGGGCGGTGGACTGAAGCTTTCTTT. The chain has TRBV18 and TRBJ1-1; tentatively, D is TRBD1 (6 bases). The ends were cut back, 5 bases at V and 5 bases at J, with 12 bases in the middle. The germline V gene encodes CDR1 KGHSH and CDR2 LQKENI. CDR3 length equals 13 residues.